A single sample gave rise to the 9 T cell receptor beta chains below, sequenced in a study of T cells after posttransplantation cyclophosphamide. Produced via immunoSEQ multiplex PCR; TCRdb's table is partial and in-frame only. The data contain about 28,000 clones, more than 80% of them singletons. Sequencing was done on a sample of PBMCs. These receptors were collected from a man over 45.

This chain connects TRBV7-2 to TRBJ1-2; no reliable D call. The germline CDR1 and CDR2 sequences are SGHTA and FQGNSA. This CDR3 comprises 13 residues. V lost 1 base to trimming and J lost 7 bases, with 10 bases between them. CDR3 sequence reads: CASSLVREGGYTF. The CDR3 bases are TGTGCCAGCAGCTTAGTCCGAGAGGGTGGCTACACCTTC.

The CDR3 nucleotides are TGTGCCAGCGCCGACAGGGGTGAGACCCAGTACTTC. Protein sequence: CASADRGETQYF. The rearrangement uses TRBV5-4 and TRBJ2-5; 8 bases match TRBD1. Germline V gene sequence: CDR1 SGHNT, CDR2 YYREEE (reference sequence). The V segment lost 7 bases and the J segment 5 bases; nucleotides outside the gene matches: 4. The CDR3 runs 12 residues.

The V and J genes are TRBV6-5 and TRBJ1-2; 10 positions match TRBD1. J lost 10 bases, V lost 5 bases, and 7 bases had no gene match. The CDR3 is 13 residues long. CDR1 is MNHEY, CDR2 SVGAGI, per germline. Here the CDR3 DNA reads TGTGCCAGCAGTGGGGAGACAGGGGGCGTCTACACCTTC. Translating it yields CASSGETGGVYTF.

This sequence joins TRBV6-1 and TRBJ1-5, with D tentatively TRBD1 (6 bases). The V and J ends lost 7 bases and 6 bases respectively, with 13 bases between them. Germline V CDR1 and CDR2: MNHNS, SASEGT. The CDR3 spans 13 residues. CDR3 DNA sequence: TGTGCCAGCACACTTACAGGGTCTCAGCCCCAGCATTTT. Amino acids: CASTLTGSQPQHF.

The chain uses TRBV6-5 and TRBJ1-5, with D unclear. V was shortened by 2 bases and J by 5 bases, with 10 bases between the two germline ends. Germline assignment: CDR1 MNHEY and CDR2 SVGAGI. The CDR3 is 14 amino acids. CDR3 sequence: CASSYGQAYQPQHF. CDR3 DNA sequence: TGTGCCAGCAGTTACGGGCAGGCATATCAGCCCCAGCATTTT.

V gene TRBV5-6 combines with J gene TRBJ1-5; D is ambiguous. The CDR3 is made up of 14 amino acids. Germline assignment: CDR1 SGHDT and CDR2 YYEEEE. Trimming removed 0 bases from V and 0 bases from J, with 4 bases in between. This CDR3 reads CASSLEASNQPQHF. The CDR3 DNA sequence: TGTGCCAGCAGCTTGGAAGCTAGCAATCAGCCCCAGCATTTT.

The chain employs TRBV7-9 and TRBJ1-5; 7 nucleotides match TRBD1. V lost 1 base, J lost 12 bases, and 6 bases stayed unmatched. Germline V gene sequence: CDR1 SEHNR, CDR2 FQNEAQ (reference sequence). This CDR3 has 13 residues. CDR3 coding DNA: TGTGCCAGCAGCTTAGGGGAGACAGGGCACCAGCATTTT. This gives the protein CASSLGETGHQHF. Filled out from reference TRBV7-9 and TRBJ1-5, the complete variable domain reads DTGVSQNPRHKITKRGQNVTFRCDPISEHNRLYWYRQTLGQGPEFLTYFQNEAQLEKSRLLSDRFSAERPKGSFSTLEIQRTEQGDSAMYLCASSLGETGHQHFGDGTRLSIL.

The chain couples TRBV11-3 to TRBJ2-1; tentatively, D is TRBD1 (6 bases). There are 15 residues in the CDR3. Trimming took 0 bases from V and 9 from J, leaving 15 bases between them. Looked up from germline, CDR1 is SGHNT and CDR2 is YENEEA. CDR3 loop: CASSLDGYRVTEQFF. The DNA for the CDR3 is TGTGCCAGCAGCTTAGATGGATACAGGGTAACTGAGCAGTTCTTC.

This chain connects TRBV5-4 to TRBJ2-5; 8 bases are shared with TRBD1. V lost 0 bases and J lost 7; bases outside the gene matches: 8. The germline gives CDR1 SGHNT, CDR2 YYREEE (reference sequence). The CDR3 is 15 amino acids. Here the CDR3 DNA reads TGTGCCAGCAGCTTGGGCAGTATACAGGGGGGGACCCAGTACTTC. Its protein product is CASSLGSIQGGTQYF. Variable domain in full (rest from reference TRBV5-4 and TRBJ2-5): ETGVTQSPTHLIKTRGQQVTLRCSSQSGHNTVSWYQQALGQGPQFIFQYYREEENGRGNFPPRFSGLQFPNYSSELNVNALELDDSALYLCASSLGSIQGGTQYFGPGTRLLVL.